This T cell receptor (beta chain) originates from a study of CD4 T cells in relation to SARS-CoV-2 and coronaviruses. Overall study context: The negative reference was HIV-1 Nef peptide pool or peptide-free culture. The HLA restriction of the shared crossreactive spike epitopes was mapped.

The germline gives CDR1 WNHNN, CDR2 SYGVQD (reference sequence). The CDR3 runs 13 residues. The V and J ends lost 2 bases and 4 bases, in that order; junction bases with no gene match: 0. Details on this clone: Its antigen remains unidentified.

Before the COVID-19 pandemic, during about 2010-2019, CD4+ T cells were taken from unexposed donors. Isolation of CD4+ T cells took place after around eleven days in culture. Method: immunoSEQ multiplex PCR; TCRdb's copy keeps in-frame clones and lacks some. The sample records under 15,000 clones, roughly 65% being singletons. V is TRBV10-1 and J is TRBJ2-3; TRBD2 agrees at 7 bases. The sample taken for sequencing was CD4+ T cells from PBMCs, cultured in vitro. This sequence originates from a human donor in good health. In nucleotides, the CDR3 is TGCGCCAGCAGTGAGCGGGGGGCAGATACGCAGTATTTT. Encoded protein: CASSERGADTQYF.